This TCR beta chain derives from a study of blood T cell repertoires in COVID-19. Study-level information: Spain, Italy and the United States supplied samples that represented acute and convalescent COVID-19. In each case, the material was cDNA or gDNA derived from T cells, B-cell-depleted T cells, or PBMCs.

In the authors' methods: Reference gene primer amplification gave nucleated cell count estimates. The assay was immunoSEQ multiplex PCR, and TCRdb's table has in-frame clones only and misses some. That table furnishes V, J and clone size, whereas the DNA furnished D and trimming. The sample has around 110,000 clones; around 80% are singletons. The CDR3 runs 14 residues. Germline V gene sequence: CDR1 SGHRS, CDR2 YFSETQ. Trimming took 6 bases from V and 5 from J; bases not matched to a gene: 2. The chain has TRBV5-1 and TRBJ2-2; 12 bases are shared with TRBD2. The sequenced material came from peripheral blood. The receptor was derived from an older man with active or convalescent COVID-19. The CDR3 sequence: CASTGTSGTGELFF. The CDR3 nucleotides read TGCGCCAGCACCGGGACTAGCGGGACCGGGGAGCTGTTTTTT.